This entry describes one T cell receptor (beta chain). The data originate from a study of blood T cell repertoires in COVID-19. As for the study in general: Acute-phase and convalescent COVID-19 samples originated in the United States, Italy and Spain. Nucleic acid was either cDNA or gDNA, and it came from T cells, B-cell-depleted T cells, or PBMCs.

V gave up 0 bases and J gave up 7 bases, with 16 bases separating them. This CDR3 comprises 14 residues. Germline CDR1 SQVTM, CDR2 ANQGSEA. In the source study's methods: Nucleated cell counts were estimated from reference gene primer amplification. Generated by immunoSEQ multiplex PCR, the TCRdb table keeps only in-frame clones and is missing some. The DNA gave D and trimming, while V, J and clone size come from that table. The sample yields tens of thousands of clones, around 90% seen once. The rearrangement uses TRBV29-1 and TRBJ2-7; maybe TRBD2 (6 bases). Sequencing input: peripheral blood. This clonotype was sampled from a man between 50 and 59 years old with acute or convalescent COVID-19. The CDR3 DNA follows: TGCAGCGTTGAAGATCCGGTGAGGGCGGGAGAGCAGTACTTC. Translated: CSVEDPVRAGEQYF.